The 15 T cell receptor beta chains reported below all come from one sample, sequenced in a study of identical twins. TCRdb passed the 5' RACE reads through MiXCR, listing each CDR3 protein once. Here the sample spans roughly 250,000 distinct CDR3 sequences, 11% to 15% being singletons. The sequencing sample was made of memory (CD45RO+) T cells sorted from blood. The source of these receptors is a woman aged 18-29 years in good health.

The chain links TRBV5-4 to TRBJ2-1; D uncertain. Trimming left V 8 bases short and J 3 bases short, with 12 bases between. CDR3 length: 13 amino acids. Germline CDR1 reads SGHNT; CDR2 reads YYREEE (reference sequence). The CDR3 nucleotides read TGTGCCAGGAGCCCTGGGATCTACAATGAGCAGTTCTTC. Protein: CARSPGIYNEQFF.

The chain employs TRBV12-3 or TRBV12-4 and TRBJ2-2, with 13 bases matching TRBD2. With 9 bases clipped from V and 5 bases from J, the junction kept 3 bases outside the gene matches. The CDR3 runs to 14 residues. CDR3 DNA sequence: TGTGCCAGTGAACTAGCGGGAGGGACCGGGGAGCTGTTTTTT. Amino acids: CASELAGGTGELFF.

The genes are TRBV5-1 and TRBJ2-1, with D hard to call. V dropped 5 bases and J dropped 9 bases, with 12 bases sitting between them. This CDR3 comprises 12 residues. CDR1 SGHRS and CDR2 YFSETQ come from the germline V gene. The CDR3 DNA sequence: TGCGCCAGCAGACTGCAGGTGGGTGAGCAGTTCTTC. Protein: CASRLQVGEQFF.

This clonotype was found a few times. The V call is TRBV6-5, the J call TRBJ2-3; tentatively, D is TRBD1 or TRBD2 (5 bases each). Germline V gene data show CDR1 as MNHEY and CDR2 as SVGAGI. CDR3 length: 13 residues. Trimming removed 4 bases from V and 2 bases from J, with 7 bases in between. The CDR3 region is CASSWGTTDTQYF. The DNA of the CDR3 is TGTGCCAGCAGTTGGGGGACCACAGATACGCAGTATTTT.

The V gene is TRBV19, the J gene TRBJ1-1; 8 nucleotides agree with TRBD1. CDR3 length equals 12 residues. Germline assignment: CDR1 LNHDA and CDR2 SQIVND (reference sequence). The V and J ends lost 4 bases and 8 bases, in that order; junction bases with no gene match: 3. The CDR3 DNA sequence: TGTGCCAGTAGTAAACGGACAGGGGAAGCTTTCTTT. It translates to CASSKRTGEAFF.

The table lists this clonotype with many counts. This chain's CDR3 is CASSRGAGANVLTF. In DNA form, the CDR3 reads TGTGCCAGCAGCAGGGGGGCCGGGGCCAACGTCCTGACTTTC. The chain employs TRBV12-3 or TRBV12-4 and TRBJ2-6, with TRBD1 as a possible D gene (7 bases). Trimming took 6 bases from V and 4 from J, leaving 10 bases between them. The CDR3 has 14 amino acids.

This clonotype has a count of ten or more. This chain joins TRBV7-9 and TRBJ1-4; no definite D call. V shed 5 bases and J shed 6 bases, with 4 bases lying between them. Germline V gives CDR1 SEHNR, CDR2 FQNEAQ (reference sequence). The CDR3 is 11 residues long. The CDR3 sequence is CASSLDEKLFF. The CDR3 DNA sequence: TGTGCCAGCAGCCTGGATGAAAAACTGTTTTTT.

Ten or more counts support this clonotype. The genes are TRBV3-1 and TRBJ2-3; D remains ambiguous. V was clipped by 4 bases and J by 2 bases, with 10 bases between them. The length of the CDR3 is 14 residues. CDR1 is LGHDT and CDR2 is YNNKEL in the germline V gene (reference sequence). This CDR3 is CASSPTRPTDTQYF. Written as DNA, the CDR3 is TGTGCCAGCAGCCCGACGCGACCCACAGATACGCAGTATTTT.

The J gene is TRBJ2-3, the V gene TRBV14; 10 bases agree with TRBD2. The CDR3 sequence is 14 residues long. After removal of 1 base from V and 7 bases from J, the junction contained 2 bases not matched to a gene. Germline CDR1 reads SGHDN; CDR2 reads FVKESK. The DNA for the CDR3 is TGTGCCAGCAGCCAAGCTAGCGGGAGTTATACGCAGTATTTT. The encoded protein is CASSQASGSYTQYF.

The CDR3 protein is CASTRGGGVNEQFF. CDR3 coding DNA: TGTGCCAGTACTAGGGGCGGGGGGGTCAATGAGCAGTTCTTC. V gene TRBV19 combines with J gene TRBJ2-1; 9 positions agree with TRBD2. CDR1 and CDR2 from the germline V gene are LNHDA and SQIVND (reference sequence). The CDR3 loop spans 14 amino acids. Unmatched junction bases numbered 7, after V lost 7 bases and J lost 6 bases.

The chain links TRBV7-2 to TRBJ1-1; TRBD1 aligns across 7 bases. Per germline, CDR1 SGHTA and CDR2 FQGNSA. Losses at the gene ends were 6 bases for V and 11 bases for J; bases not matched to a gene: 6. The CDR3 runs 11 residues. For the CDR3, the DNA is TGTGCCAGCAGGCGGGACAGTCAGGCTTTCTTT. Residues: CASRRDSQAFF. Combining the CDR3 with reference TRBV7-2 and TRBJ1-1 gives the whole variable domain GAGVSQSPSNKVTEKGKDVELRCDPISGHTALYWYRQSLGQGLEFLIYFQGNSAPDKSGLPSDRFSAERTGGSVSTLTIQRTQQEDSAVYLCASRRDSQAFFGQGTRLTVV.

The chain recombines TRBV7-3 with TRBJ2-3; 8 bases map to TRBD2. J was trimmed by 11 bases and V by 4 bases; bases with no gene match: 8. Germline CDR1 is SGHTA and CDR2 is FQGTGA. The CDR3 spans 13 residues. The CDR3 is CASSSQTAGVQYF. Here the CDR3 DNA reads TGTGCCAGCAGCTCACAGACAGCGGGGGTGCAGTATTTT.

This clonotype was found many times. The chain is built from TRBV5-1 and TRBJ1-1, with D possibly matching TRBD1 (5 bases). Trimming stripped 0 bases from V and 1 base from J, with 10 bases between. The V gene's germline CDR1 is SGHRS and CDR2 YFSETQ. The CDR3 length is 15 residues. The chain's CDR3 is CASSLGETANTEAFF. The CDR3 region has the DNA TGCGCCAGCAGCTTGGGTGAGACAGCGAACACTGAAGCTTTCTTT.

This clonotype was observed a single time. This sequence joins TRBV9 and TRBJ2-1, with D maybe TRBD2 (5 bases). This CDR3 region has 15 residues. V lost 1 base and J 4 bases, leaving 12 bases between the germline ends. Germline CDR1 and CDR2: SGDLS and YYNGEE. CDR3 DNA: TGTGCCAGCAGCGTAACCCCGAGGGAGTACAATGAGCAGTTCTTC. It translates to CASSVTPREYNEQFF.

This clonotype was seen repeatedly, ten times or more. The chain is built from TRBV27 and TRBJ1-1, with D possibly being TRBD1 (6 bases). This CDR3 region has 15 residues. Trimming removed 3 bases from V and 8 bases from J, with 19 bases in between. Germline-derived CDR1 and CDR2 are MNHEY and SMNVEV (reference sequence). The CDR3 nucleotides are TGTGCCAGCAGTTTTGGGGGGCTGGGGATCGGAGAAGCTTTCTTT. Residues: CASSFGGLGIGEAFF.